Included here is one TCR beta chain sequence, with context. This sample stems from a study of blood T cell repertoires in COVID-19. Study as a whole: The origin of the acute and convalescent COVID-19 samples was the United States, Italy and Spain. Sources were T cells, B-cell-depleted T cells, or PBMCs; the material itself was cDNA or gDNA.

J gave up 9 bases and V 2 bases, and 2 bases lay outside the gene matches. The CDR3 is 13 residues long. Germline V gives CDR1 KGHSH, CDR2 LQKENI. Authors' methods: How many nucleated cells were present was estimated from reference gene primer amplification. Measured with immunoSEQ multiplex PCR; TCRdb has only the in-frame clones, and not every one. That table gives V, J and clone size, and the DNA gave D and trimming. Here the sample spans about 150,000 clones, about 90% being singletons. Material for sequencing was peripheral blood. The origin of this receptor is an older woman with acute or convalescent COVID-19. The rearrangement links TRBV18 to TRBJ2-1; TRBD1 matches 9 bases. CDR3: CASSPTGGIEQFF. The CDR3 DNA reads TGTGCCAGCTCACCAACAGGGGGCATTGAGCAGTTCTTC.